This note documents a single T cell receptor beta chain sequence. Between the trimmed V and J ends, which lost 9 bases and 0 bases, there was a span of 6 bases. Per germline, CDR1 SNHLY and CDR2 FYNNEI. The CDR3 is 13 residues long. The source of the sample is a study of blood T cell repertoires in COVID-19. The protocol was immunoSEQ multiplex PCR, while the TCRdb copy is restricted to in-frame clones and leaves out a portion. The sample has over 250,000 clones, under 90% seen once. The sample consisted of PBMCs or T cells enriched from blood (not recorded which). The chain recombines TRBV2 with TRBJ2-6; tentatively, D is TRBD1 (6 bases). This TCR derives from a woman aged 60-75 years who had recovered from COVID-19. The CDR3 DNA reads TGTGCCAGAGGGGGCTCTGGGGCCAACGTCCTGACTTTC. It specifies CARGGSGANVLTF.